This is a list of T cell receptor beta chains from one sample in a study of T cell responses to AZD1222 COVID-19 vaccine. Generated by immunoSEQ multiplex PCR, the TCRdb table keeps only in-frame clones and is missing some. The profile shows under 150,000 clones, roughly 92% of them singletons. The sequences come from peripheral blood, collected 28 days after the second AZD1222 dose. These TCRs come from an adult who received the AZD1222 COVID-19 vaccine. Both conserved end residues are part of each CDR3. The D gene is left open where the match is weak. Clone size is given for some rows only: seen once, a few or many times, or a class if the clone is expanded.

TRBV5-1	once	-	TRBJ1-2	CASSTLGANYGYTF	TGCGCCAGCAGCACCCTCGGGGCTAACTATGGCTACACCTTC
TRBV2	-	TRBD1	TRBJ1-1	CASGQGSTEAFF	TGTGCCAGTGGACAGGGGTCCACTGAAGCTTTCTTT
TRBV7-9	-	TRBD2	TRBJ2-1	CASSPWTSGGSYNEQFF	TGTGCCAGCAGCCCTTGGACTAGCGGGGGTTCCTACAATGAGCAGTTCTTC
TRBV5-4	-	TRBD1	TRBJ1-1	CASSLQGIGDTEAFF	TGTGCCAGCAGCTTACAGGGGATCGGGGACACTGAAGCTTTCTTT
TRBV9	-	-	TRBJ2-2	CASSVGSTSYTGELFF	TGTGCCAGCAGCGTAGGGTCAACTTCCTACACCGGGGAGCTGTTTTTT
TRBV24-1	-	-	TRBJ2-1	CATSDKTAEQFF	TGTGCCACCAGTGATAAGACTGCTGAGCAGTTCTTC
TRBV4-3	-	-	TRBJ1-1	CASSQERGGTEAFF	TGCGCCAGCAGCCAAGAGCGGGGGGGAACTGAAGCTTTCTTT
TRBV5-1	-	-	TRBJ1-4	CASSRRGFNEKLFF	TGCGCCAGCAGCCGAAGGGGGTTTAATGAAAAACTGTTTTTT
TRBV13	-	-	TRBJ2-5	CASSYPGRETQYF	TGTGCCAGCAGTTATCCAGGGAGAGAGACCCAGTACTTC
TRBV30	once	TRBD1	TRBJ1-6	CAWSLGQGYSPLHF	TGTGCCTGGAGCCTTGGACAGGGGTATTCACCCCTCCACTTT
TRBV6-1	-	-	TRBJ2-7	CASSPTETIYEQYF	TGTGCCAGCAGTCCGACAGAAACGATCTACGAGCAGTACTTC
TRBV6-2/TRBV6-3	-	-	TRBJ1-2	CASSFPAGQAQRHTF	TGTGCCAGCAGTTTTCCTGCTGGGCAGGCTCAAAGGCACACCTTC
TRBV6-5	-	TRBD1	TRBJ1-1	CASRRQGNTEAFF	TGTGCCAGCAGGCGACAGGGAAACACTGAAGCTTTCTTT
TRBV7-9	-	-	TRBJ1-1	CASSPGMNTEAFF	TGTGCCAGCAGTCCAGGGATGAACACTGAAGCTTTCTTT
TRBV6-5	-	-	TRBJ2-5	CASSRQAEFSETQYF	TGTGCCAGCAGCAGACAGGCAGAATTTTCGGAGACCCAGTACTTC
TRBV2	-	-	TRBJ1-2	CASSVGPGDTFLGGYTF	TGTGCCAGCAGTGTAGGGCCAGGGGATACTTTTCTAGGAGGCTACACCTTC
TRBV15	-	-	TRBJ1-5	CATSRDSGQPQHF	TGTGCCACCAGCAGAGATAGTGGCCAGCCCCAGCATTTT
TRBV11-2	-	TRBD2	TRBJ2-5	CASSLGSASGYMAQYF	TGTGCCAGCAGCTTAGGCTCGGCTAGCGGGTATATGGCCCAGTACTTC